The 23 T cell receptor beta chains below were found in one sample sequenced in a study of OX40 agonist ivuxolimab in advanced cancers. Some clones are missing from TCRdb's copy, which holds only in-frame ones; the method was immunoSEQ multiplex PCR. In the table there are roughly 70,000 clones, more than 70% of which are singletons. The material was CD4+ or CD8+ T cells sorted from blood, obtained in a trial of the OX40 agonist ivuxolimab. The receptor source for this set is an adult with an advanced solid tumor such as melanoma, head and neck, liver or kidney cancer.

V and J are TRBV7-2 and TRBJ1-5, with TRBD1 as a possible D gene (5 bases). Per the germline V gene, CDR1 is SGHTA and CDR2 is FQGNSA. V gave up 3 bases and J gave up 2 bases, with 17 bases separating them. There are 17 residues in the CDR3. The CDR3 loop is CASSFRQEGVCNQPQHF. For the CDR3, the DNA is TGTGCCAGCAGCTTTAGGCAGGAAGGGGTCTGCAATCAGCCCCAGCATTTT.

This rearrangement joins TRBV4-3 to TRBJ1-1, with a tentative D call TRBD1 (5 bases). Germline lookup yields CDR1 LGHNA and CDR2 YSLEER. V gave up 0 bases and J gave up 1 base, with 12 bases separating them. This CDR3 spans 16 amino acids. CDR3 sequence reads: CASSQDLKTANTEAFF. The CDR3, as DNA: TGCGCCAGCAGCCAAGATCTAAAGACAGCGAACACTGAAGCTTTCTTT.

J is TRBJ2-7 and V is TRBV7-2, with a possible D match to TRBD1 (6 bases). The CDR3 contains 14 residues. The V and J ends lost 2 bases and 6 bases respectively, with 14 bases between them. The V gene's germline CDR1 is SGHTA and CDR2 FQGNSA. Here the CDR3 DNA reads TGTGCCAGCAGCTTAAGGTCCAGGGGCGGCGAGCAGTACTTC. This gives the protein CASSLRSRGGEQYF. Full variable domain (missing parts from reference TRBV7-2 and TRBJ2-7): GAGVSQSPSNKVTEKGKDVELRCDPISGHTALYWYRQSLGQGLEFLIYFQGNSAPDKSGLPSDRFSAERTGGSVSTLTIQRTQQEDSAVYLCASSLRSRGGEQYFGPGTRLTVT.

About this clone itself: The sample contains more than one DNA sequence encoding this CDR3. The chain has TRBV5-5 and TRBJ2-5; TRBD1 matches at 7 bases. This CDR3 has 13 residues. CDR1 and CDR2 from the germline V gene are SGHKS and YYEKEE (reference sequence). V lost 2 bases to trimming and J lost 5 bases; unmatched junction nucleotides: 3. CDR3 DNA: TGTGCCAGCAGCTTAACAGGGGTCGAGACCCAGTACTTC. Translating it yields CASSLTGVETQYF. The entire variable domain, with the rest obtained from reference TRBV5-5 and TRBJ2-5, is as follows: DAGVTQSPTHLIKTRGQQVTLRCSPISGHKSVSWYQQVLGQGPQFIFQYYEKEERGRGNFPDRFSARQFPNYSSELNVNALLLGDSALYLCASSLTGVETQYFGPGTRLLVL.

The chain combines TRBV6-1 with TRBJ1-2, with D unclear. V lost 2 bases to trimming and J lost 4 bases, with 5 bases between them. This CDR3 is 12 amino acids long. Germline CDR1 reads MNHNS; CDR2 reads SASEGT. CDR3 sequence: CASSEIGYGYTF. The DNA for the CDR3 is TGTGCCAGCAGTGAAATTGGCTATGGCTACACCTTC.

The CDR3 DNA reads TGTGCCAGCACCGACCCGGGACTCCGCTCCTACGAGCAGTACTTC. The encoded protein is CASTDPGLRSYEQYF. The rearrangement joins TRBV6-1 to TRBJ2-7; a weak D match, TRBD2 (6 bases). CDR3 size: 15 residues. Germline assignment: CDR1 MNHNS and CDR2 SASEGT. Between the trimmed V and J ends, which lost 7 bases and 0 bases, there was a span of 16 bases.

V gene TRBV29-1 combines with J gene TRBJ1-2, with TRBD1 identical over 7 bases. The CDR3 length is 16 residues. The V gene end was trimmed by 2 bases and the J gene end by 7 bases; junction bases not matched to a gene: 16. CDR1 is SQVTM and CDR2 is ANQGSEA in the germline V gene. The CDR3 sequence: CSVEKGAGSPYRGYTF. The CDR3 coding sequence is TGCAGCGTTGAAAAGGGGGCAGGCTCACCCTACCGTGGCTACACCTTC.

The chain carries TRBV7-2 and TRBJ1-5; possibly TRBD1 for D (5 bases). The CDR3 totals 13 residues. Germline assignment: CDR1 SGHTA and CDR2 FQGNSA. V lost 3 bases and J 5 bases, leaving 8 bases between the germline ends. In DNA form, the CDR3 reads TGTGCCAGCAGCTTTCGACAGCATCAGCCCCAGCATTTT. It translates to CASSFRQHQPQHF.

V is TRBV2 and J is TRBJ1-4; 8 bases agree with TRBD1. This CDR3 is 14 amino acids long. Germline CDR1 SNHLY, CDR2 FYNNEI. V lost 6 bases, J lost 7 bases, and 7 bases stayed unmatched. CDR3 sequence reads: CASRARDRGEKLFF. CDR3 DNA: TGTGCCAGCAGGGCACGAGACAGGGGTGAAAAACTGTTTTTT. The variable domain in full, completed from reference TRBV2 and TRBJ1-4, reads EPEVTQTPSHQVTQMGQEVILRCVPISNHLYFYWYRQILGQKVEFLVSFYNNEISEKSEIFDDQFSVERPDGSNFTLKIRSTKLEDSAMYFCASRARDRGEKLFFGSGTQLSVL.

This chain uses TRBV5-6 with TRBJ2-6, with D unresolved. This CDR3 contains 14 residues. Looked up from germline, CDR1 is SGHDT and CDR2 is YYEEEE. The CDR3 region has the DNA TGTGCGACGTTCGGCAACTCTGGGGCCAACGTCCTGACTTTC. It codes for CATFGNSGANVLTF. Combining the CDR3 with reference TRBV5-6 and TRBJ2-6 gives the whole variable domain DAGVTQSPTHLIKTRGQQVTLRCSPKSGHDTVSWYQQALGQGPQFIFQYYEEEERQRGNFPDRFSGHQFPNYSSELNVNALLLGDSALYLCATFGNSGANVLTFGAGSRLTVL.

This clone showed up just once. This chain joins TRBV5-4 and TRBJ1-5; maybe TRBD1 (5 bases). Trimming removed 3 bases at V and 5 bases at J, with 9 bases between. Germline lookup yields CDR1 SGHNT and CDR2 YYREEE (reference sequence). This CDR3 is 13 amino acids long. Written as DNA, the CDR3 is TGTGCCAGCAGCTACGACAGTTATCAGCCCCAGCATTTT. This translates into CASSYDSYQPQHF.

This sequence joins TRBV11-3 and TRBJ2-6; D not resolved. This CDR3 is built from 16 residues. The V gene's germline CDR1 is SGHNT and CDR2 YENEEA. Trimming left V 2 bases short and J 2 bases short, with 10 bases between. The CDR3 protein is CASSLNFGAGANVLTF. The CDR3 coding sequence is TGTGCCAGCAGCTTAAACTTTGGGGCTGGGGCCAACGTCCTGACTTTC. The entire variable domain, with the rest obtained from reference TRBV11-3 and TRBJ2-6, is as follows: EAGVVQSPRYKIIEKKQPVAFWCNPISGHNTLYWYLQNLGQGPELLIRYENEEAVDDSQLPKDRFSAERLKGVDSTLKIQPAELGDSAVYLCASSLNFGAGANVLTFGAGSRLTVL.

The chain employs TRBV6-1 and TRBJ1-1, with D possibly TRBD1 on 5 matching bases. Germline CDR1 MNHNS, CDR2 SASEGT. The CDR3 is 14 residues long. With 5 bases removed from V and 8 bases from J, the gap between germline ends came to 18 bases. CDR3 bases: TGTGCCAGCAGTTTCGGGACGGGAATTGGGGAAGCTTTCTTT. Encoded protein: CASSFGTGIGEAFF.

The chain recombines TRBV27 with TRBJ2-3; D call uncertain. This CDR3 is 17 amino acids long. Looked up from germline, CDR1 is MNHEY and CDR2 is SMNVEV (reference sequence). Deletions cut 1 base from V and 2 bases from J, with 16 bases between. CDR3 DNA sequence: TGTGCCAGCAGTTTATACGCAGCACAGCGAGCCACAGATACGCAGTATTTT. This codes for CASSLYAAQRATDTQYF.

The V gene is TRBV7-9, the J gene TRBJ2-7; D remains unclear. Looked up from germline, CDR1 is SEHNR and CDR2 is FQNEAQ (reference sequence). The length of the CDR3 is 11 residues. Trimming stripped 1 base from V and 3 bases from J, with 1 base between. Here the CDR3 DNA reads TGTGCCAGCAGCTTAGACTACGAGCAGTACTTC. Amino acid sequence: CASSLDYEQYF.

This clone turned up a few times. This rearrangement joins TRBV5-1 to TRBJ2-7, with 11 positions matching TRBD1. The V segment lost 2 bases and the J segment 5 bases; nucleotides outside the gene matches: 3. Germline V lookup: CDR1 SGHRS, CDR2 YFSETQ. The CDR3 has 14 residues. The CDR3 loop is CASSFGQGANEQYF. In DNA, the CDR3 is TGCGCCAGCAGCTTCGGACAGGGGGCGAACGAGCAGTACTTC. The full variable domain, its missing parts supplied by reference TRBV5-1 and TRBJ2-7, is KAGVTQTPRYLIKTRGQQVTLSCSPISGHRSVSWYQQTPGQGLQFLFEYFSETQRNKGNFPGRFSGRQFSNSRSEMNVSTLELGDSALYLCASSFGQGANEQYFGPGTRLTVT.

J is TRBJ1-2 and V is TRBV27; D is ambiguous. Between the trimmed V and J ends, which lost 3 bases and 7 bases, there was a span of 27 bases. Germline V gene sequence: CDR1 MNHEY, CDR2 SMNVEV (reference sequence). There are 18 residues in the CDR3. CDR3 sequence: CASSFSHPPGPRESGYTF. For the CDR3, the DNA is TGTGCCAGCAGTTTCTCTCACCCCCCAGGACCCCGCGAGTCTGGCTACACCTTC.

The chain recombines TRBV5-1 with TRBJ1-6; D not resolved. This CDR3 region has 16 residues. Looked up from germline, CDR1 is SGHRS and CDR2 is YFSETQ. V was pared by 0 bases and J by 10 bases, with 17 bases between. CDR3 nucleotide sequence: TGCGCCAGCAGCTTGGCCAGACGGGCCCTTGGGTCACCCCTCCACTTT. Its protein product is CASSLARRALGSPLHF.

This clone appeared a few times. The rearrangement links TRBV7-6 to TRBJ2-3; weak D call: TRBD1 (5 bases). V lost 2 bases, J lost 1 base, and 10 bases lay in between. Germline CDR1 and CDR2: SGHVS and FNYEAQ. There are 15 residues in the CDR3. CDR3: CASSLRGSGTDTQYF. The CDR3 DNA sequence: TGTGCCAGCAGCTTAAGGGGCTCGGGCACAGATACGCAGTATTTT.

The rearrangement uses TRBV7-3 and TRBJ1-1; a weak D match, TRBD1 (6 bases). The germline V gene has CDR1 SGHTA and CDR2 FQGTGA. Trimming cost V 8 bases and J 4 bases, with 20 bases left between them. This CDR3 has 15 residues. The CDR3 DNA sequence: TGTGCCAGCTCGGTTCAGGGGTTGGCGCCCACTGAAGCTTTCTTT. Its translation: CASSVQGLAPTEAFF.

V usage is TRBV9 and J usage is TRBJ2-5; TRBD1 or TRBD2 may be the D gene (5 bases each). CDR3 length: 13 residues. Germline V gives CDR1 SGDLS, CDR2 YYNGEE. Deletions cut 5 bases from V and 5 bases from J, with 13 bases between. This chain's CDR3 is CASSMGPQETQYF. CDR3 coding DNA: TGTGCCAGCAGTATGGGACCCCAGGAGACCCAGTACTTC.

CDR3 protein: CASSALSGTDTQYF. CDR3 DNA: TGTGCCAGCAGCGCCCTTTCGGGCACAGATACGCAGTATTTT. The chain uses TRBV9 and TRBJ2-3, with D hard to call. V was shortened by 3 bases and J by 1 base, with 9 bases between the two germline ends. Germline CDR1 and CDR2: SGDLS and YYNGEE. The CDR3 runs 14 residues.

Only one count was recorded for this clone. This chain uses TRBV19 with TRBJ1-1; no definite D call. CDR3 length equals 11 residues. Germline lookup yields CDR1 LNHDA and CDR2 SQIVND (reference sequence). V was cut by 7 bases and J by 7 bases, with 10 bases left in between. CDR3 amino acids: CASTGYGEAFF. DNA of the CDR3: TGTGCCAGTACGGGGTACGGTGAAGCTTTCTTT.